A single sample gave rise to the 26 T cell receptor beta chains below, sequenced in a study of blood T cell repertoires in COVID-19. The table came from immunoSEQ multiplex PCR; TCRdb's copy has only in-frame clones and leaves some out. The repertoire consists of around 260,000 clones, with roughly 86% occurring once and the leading ten covering around 10%. Sequenced sample: peripheral blood. The source is a man aged 35 to 55 who had recovered from COVID-19.

V and J are TRBV9 and TRBJ2-7; D not certain. This CDR3 contains 13 residues. V was pared by 3 bases and J by 0 bases, with 7 bases between. In germline, CDR1 is SGDLS, CDR2 YYNGEE. This CDR3 is CASSGGSSYEQYF. The CDR3 region has the DNA TGTGCCAGCAGCGGTGGTAGCTCCTACGAGCAGTACTTC.

This clone was picked up one time. The V call is TRBV19, the J call TRBJ2-3, with a possible D match to TRBD2 (6 bases). Trimming stripped 5 bases from V and 1 base from J, with 16 bases between. Looked up from germline, CDR1 is LNHDA and CDR2 is SQIVND (reference sequence). There are 16 residues in the CDR3. The CDR3 coding sequence is TGTGCCAGTAGTGCTCTCGGGACTGACCGCACAGATACGCAGTATTTT. It yields the protein CASSALGTDRTDTQYF.

The CDR3 sequence is CASSHDIRGYTF. DNA of the CDR3: TGCGCCAGCAGCCATGACATACGGGGCTACACCTTC. The chain combines TRBV5-1 with TRBJ1-2; the D is unclear. Trimming took off 4 bases at V and 8 bases at J, with 12 bases between the two ends. Per germline, CDR1 SGHRS and CDR2 YFSETQ. The CDR3 runs 12 residues.

This clone was found many times. The rearrangement links TRBV13 to TRBJ2-7, with D unresolved. Trimming left V 2 bases short and J 0 bases short, with 14 bases between. Germline CDR1 PRHDT, CDR2 FYEKMQ (reference sequence). There are 16 residues in the CDR3. As DNA, the CDR3 is TGTGCCAGCAGCTTAAAGTCACGGGTAAGCTCCTACGAGCAGTACTTC. This encodes CASSLKSRVSSYEQYF.

The chain joins TRBV30 to TRBJ1-2, with D perhaps TRBD1 (6 bases). The germline V gene encodes CDR1 GTSNPN and CDR2 SVGIG (reference sequence). Trimming pared 2 bases from V and 7 bases from J, leaving 11 bases between. The length of the CDR3 is 12 residues. The CDR3 protein is CAWSFTRGGYTF. DNA for the CDR3: TGTGCCTGGAGTTTCACCAGGGGTGGCTACACCTTC.

Note on this clone: Other DNA sequences from this sample encode an identical CDR3 as well. V and J are TRBV2 and TRBJ1-6; 9 bases are shared with TRBD1. The CDR3 contains 15 residues. With 2 bases clipped from V and 7 bases from J, the junction kept 3 bases outside the gene matches. Germline CDR1 is SNHLY and CDR2 is FYNNEI. CDR3 nucleotide sequence: TGTGCCAGCAGTGAATTGACAGGGGGGAATTCACCCCTCCACTTT. The encoded protein is CASSELTGGNSPLHF.

The chain joins TRBV4-3 to TRBJ1-1; D unclear. There are 14 residues in the CDR3. Germline CDR1 is LGHNA and CDR2 is YSLEER. Trimming shortened V by 0 bases and J by 5 bases, and 10 bases separated the two germline ends. The CDR3 DNA reads as TGCGCCAGCAGCCAAGATCACGGTAGAACTGAAGCTTTCTTT. Translation gives CASSQDHGRTEAFF.

The V gene is TRBV5-1, the J gene TRBJ2-3; perhaps TRBD2 as D (7 bases). Germline V gene lookup returns CDR1 SGHRS and CDR2 YFSETQ. V was cut by 2 bases and J by 3 bases, with 13 bases left in between. CDR3 length equals 15 residues. The CDR3 region has the DNA TGCGCCAGCAGCTTCTGGGGGGGCGTTACAGATACGCAGTATTTT. Translating it yields CASSFWGGVTDTQYF.

CDR3 DNA: TGTGCCAGCAGCTCTATTCCGGGAACAGAGCCTCAGCCCCAGCATTTT. Its protein product is CASSSIPGTEPQPQHF. The chain combines TRBV5-4 with TRBJ1-5; D gene uncertain. From germline, CDR1 is SGHNT and CDR2 YYREEE (reference sequence). This CDR3 contains 16 residues. The V gene lost 3 bases and the J gene lost 6 bases, with 19 bases spanning the gap.

V usage is TRBV2 and J usage is TRBJ2-1, with TRBD1 identical over 9 bases. This CDR3 contains 16 residues. Germline CDR1 SNHLY, CDR2 FYNNEI. The V and J ends lost 5 bases and 7 bases, in that order; junction bases with no gene match: 12. The CDR3 loop is CASSFFPGQGPNEQFF. The CDR3 DNA sequence: TGTGCCAGCAGTTTTTTTCCGGGACAGGGACCGAATGAGCAGTTCTTC.

The gene calls are TRBV5-1 and TRBJ2-7; 9 nucleotides agree with TRBD1. The CDR3 consists of 15 residues. J gave up 4 bases and V 3 bases, and 8 bases lay outside the gene matches. CDR1 SGHRS and CDR2 YFSETQ come from the germline V gene. CDR3 in DNA: TGCGCCAGCAGCTCGGGGGACAGGGTCGAGTACGAGCAGTACTTC. Protein product: CASSSGDRVEYEQYF.

This clone appeared a single time. This sequence joins TRBV12-3 or TRBV12-4 and TRBJ2-5; D is ambiguous. The CDR3 consists of 13 residues. Deletions cut 3 bases from V and 5 bases from J, with 10 bases between. In nucleotides, the CDR3 is TGTGCCAGCAGTTTTGCGTATATGGAGACCCAGTACTTC. Protein sequence: CASSFAYMETQYF.

The chain has TRBV6-5 and TRBJ2-2; no clear D. V lost 5 bases and J 6 bases, leaving 7 bases between the germline ends. CDR1 is MNHEY and CDR2 is SVGAGI in the germline V gene. The CDR3 sequence is 12 residues long. CDR3 amino acids: CASSITAGELFF. DNA of the CDR3: TGTGCCAGCAGTATTACAGCCGGGGAGCTGTTTTTT.

The V gene is TRBV7-8, the J gene TRBJ2-1; 7 bases are shared with TRBD2. V dropped 5 bases and J dropped 8; count of bases not matched to a gene: 18. The CDR3 runs 17 residues. CDR1 is SGHVS and CDR2 is FQNEAQ in the germline V gene. CDR3 DNA: TGTGCCAGCAGCCTGGCCCCGGGACTACAAAACTCTCATGAGCAGTTCTTC. This codes for CASSLAPGLQNSHEQFF.

V is TRBV10-3 and J is TRBJ1-2; TRBD1 might be the D (5 bases). Trimming cost V 2 bases and J 8 bases, with 12 bases left between them. The CDR3 has 13 residues. Looked up from germline, CDR1 is ENHRY and CDR2 is SYGVKD. CDR3 loop: CAISEPGSVGYTF. In DNA form, the CDR3 reads TGTGCCATCAGTGAGCCAGGGTCGGTAGGCTACACCTTC.

The chain is built from TRBV9 and TRBJ2-5; D perhaps matches TRBD2 (5 bases). CDR3 length: 14 amino acids. Trimming removed 4 bases at V and 5 bases at J, with 15 bases between. Germline-derived CDR1 and CDR2 are SGDLS and YYNGEE. CDR3 DNA: TGTGCCAGCAGCCCCCACTCCAGAGGGGAGACCCAGTACTTC. This sequence encodes CASSPHSRGETQYF.

The gene calls are TRBV4-2 and TRBJ2-7; perhaps TRBD1 as D (6 bases). In germline, CDR1 is LGHNA, CDR2 YNFKEQ. The CDR3 sequence is 14 residues long. V was clipped by 4 bases and J by 5 bases, with 15 bases between them. The CDR3 loop is CASSLLQGRNEQYF. CDR3 in DNA: TGTGCCAGCAGCCTGCTGCAGGGGCGGAACGAGCAGTACTTC.

The chain joins TRBV21-1 to TRBJ2-2; TRBD2 is the table's D call, not checked against the DNA. TRBV21-1 is a recognized pseudogene. The CDR3 is made up of 19 amino acids. CDR3 protein: CASSKVRGLAVPNTGELFF. In nucleotides, the CDR3 is TGTGCCAGCAGCAAAGTTAGGGGACTAGCGGTGCCGAACACCGGGGAGCTGTTTTTT.

This clone was seen a handful of times. The chain has TRBV7-8 and TRBJ1-6; 9 bases map to TRBD1. This CDR3 spans 15 amino acids. Unmatched junction bases numbered 1, after V lost 0 bases and J lost 7 bases. Germline values: CDR1 SGHVS, CDR2 FQNEAQ. DNA for the CDR3: TGTGCCAGCAGCTTAGCCGGGACAGGGAATTCACCCCTCCACTTT. This encodes CASSLAGTGNSPLHF.

This clone was counted once. The chain has TRBV20-1 and TRBJ2-7; 13 bases match TRBD2. The CDR3 length is 15 residues. Germline V gene lookup returns CDR1 DFQATT and CDR2 SNEGSKA (reference sequence). J gave up 5 bases and V 3 bases, and 7 bases lay outside the gene matches. The CDR3 bases are TGCAGTGCTAGTAAGACTAGCGGGAGGATGAACGAGCAGTACTTC. Its translation is CSASKTSGRMNEQYF.

This chain connects TRBV2 to TRBJ2-7; no firm D call. V lost 6 bases to trimming and J lost 6 bases, with 9 bases between them. Germline V lookup: CDR1 SNHLY, CDR2 FYNNEI. The CDR3 sequence is 11 residues long. The CDR3 loop reads CASRGRAEQYF. The CDR3 DNA follows: TGTGCCAGCAGGGGCCGCGCCGAGCAGTACTTC.

The V gene is TRBV5-4, the J gene TRBJ2-5; possible D gene TRBD2, 6 bases. Germline V gives CDR1 SGHNT, CDR2 YYREEE (reference sequence). V shed 0 bases and J shed 1 base, with 13 bases lying between them. CDR3 length equals 16 residues. In DNA, the CDR3 is TGTGCCAGCAGCTTGGCCATGGCGGGGCCCCAAGAGACCCAGTACTTC. Encoded protein: CASSLAMAGPQETQYF.

The chain is built from TRBV10-3 and TRBJ2-7, with 8 bases lining up with TRBD1. The J segment lost 4 bases and the V segment lost 6 bases, leaving 8 bases of the junction unmatched. This CDR3 spans 14 amino acids. CDR1 is ENHRY and CDR2 is SYGVKD in the germline V gene. CDR3 amino acids: CAIRQGALRYEQYF. The CDR3 DNA sequence: TGTGCCATCAGGCAGGGGGCTCTGAGGTACGAGCAGTACTTC.

The rearrangement links TRBV4-2 to TRBJ2-7; TRBD2 agrees at 8 bases. This CDR3 contains 16 residues. Germline CDR1 reads LGHNA; CDR2 reads YNFKEQ. V dropped 4 bases and J dropped 5; count of bases not matched to a gene: 13. CDR3 bases: TGTGCCAGCAGCCGCTTTATTAGCGGGACGGGGCACGAGCAGTACTTC. Protein sequence: CASSRFISGTGHEQYF.

This chain joins TRBV4-3 and TRBJ2-3, with 10 bases aligning to TRBD2. The germline V gene has CDR1 LGHNA and CDR2 YSLEER. This CDR3 contains 16 residues. Losses at the gene ends were 1 base for V and 5 bases for J; bases not matched to a gene: 6. Here the CDR3 reads CASSQGAGGQEDTQYF. In DNA, the CDR3 is TGCGCCAGCAGCCAAGGAGCGGGGGGGCAAGAAGATACGCAGTATTTT.

The genes are TRBV19 and TRBJ2-3; 12 bases align to TRBD2. The CDR3 totals 15 residues. Germline trimming cut 3 bases from V and 4 bases from J; bases unmatched to any gene: 2. Germline CDR1 is LNHDA and CDR2 is SQIVND (reference sequence). CDR3 region: CASSMTSGSSDTQYF. The CDR3 bases are TGTGCCAGTAGTATGACTAGCGGGAGCTCAGATACGCAGTATTTT. The whole variable domain, remainder taken from reference TRBV19 and TRBJ2-3, is DGGITQSPKYLFRKEGQNVTLSCEQNLNHDAMYWYRQDPGQGLRLIYYSQIVNDFQKGDIAEGYSVSREKKESFPLTVTSAQKNPTAFYLCASSMTSGSSDTQYFGPGTRLTVL.